A selection of T cell receptor beta chains follows, all from one sample in a study of T cell responses to AZD1222 COVID-19 vaccine. Sequencing was performed with immunoSEQ multiplex PCR; in TCRdb, only in-frame clones are kept and a portion is missing. The sample has 250,000 to 300,000 clones; approximately 94% are singletons. Material: peripheral blood, obtained 28 days after the second AZD1222 dose. Receptors originate from an adult who received the AZD1222 COVID-19 vaccine. The CDR3 runs from the conserved cysteine through the conserved F or W. D genes are given only for firm matches. Size is omitted from some rows. Given values are once, few, many or a class for expanded clones.

cdr3_nt: TGTGCCAGCAGCTTCGAACTTATCTACAATGAGCAGTTCTTC; cdr3_aa: CASSFELIYNEQFF; clone_size: .; j_call: TRBJ2-1; v_call: TRBV7-2; d_call: .
cdr3_nt: TGTGCCAGCAGCTTGTCCAGGAACACTGAAGCTTTCTTT; cdr3_aa: CASSLSRNTEAFF; clone_size: .; j_call: TRBJ1-1; v_call: TRBV11-3; d_call: .
cdr3_nt: TGTGCCAGCAGTCCTGGGACCGGGAGCACAGATACGCAGTATTTT; cdr3_aa: CASSPGTGSTDTQYF; clone_size: .; j_call: TRBJ2-3; v_call: TRBV3-1/TRBV3-2; d_call: .
cdr3_nt: TGTGCCAGCAGTTACTCGACCTCAGGGGCCGCGAATCAGCCCCAGCATTTT; cdr3_aa: CASSYSTSGAANQPQHF; clone_size: .; j_call: TRBJ1-5; v_call: TRBV6-2/TRBV6-3; d_call: .
cdr3_nt: TGTGCCAGCAGTGAGAACGACACCGGGAGGCAGTTCTTC; cdr3_aa: CASSENDTGRQFF; clone_size: .; j_call: TRBJ2-1; v_call: TRBV2; d_call: .
cdr3_nt: TGTGCCAGCAACGGTCCACCGGGACATGAAGCTCGGCAGCCCCAGCATTTT; cdr3_aa: CASNGPPGHEARQPQHF; clone_size: .; j_call: TRBJ1-5; v_call: TRBV28; d_call: .
cdr3_nt: TGTGCCAGCAGCAATCGACAGGGTAGCGAGCAGTACTTC; cdr3_aa: CASSNRQGSEQYF; clone_size: .; j_call: TRBJ2-7; v_call: TRBV6-5; d_call: TRBD1
cdr3_nt: TGTGCCAGCAGCACCGTTGGGGGGAGAAGAGATACGCAGTATTTT; cdr3_aa: CASSTVGGRRDTQYF; clone_size: .; j_call: TRBJ2-3; v_call: TRBV2; d_call: .
cdr3_nt: TGCGCCAGCAGCTTCTCGGGCTCCGACACTGAAGCTTTCTTT; cdr3_aa: CASSFSGSDTEAFF; clone_size: .; j_call: TRBJ1-1; v_call: TRBV5-1; d_call: .
cdr3_nt: TGTGCCATCGCGCGGGCCCAAGAGACCCAGTACTTC; cdr3_aa: CAIARAQETQYF; clone_size: .; j_call: TRBJ2-5; v_call: TRBV10-3; d_call: .
cdr3_nt: TGTGCCAGCAGAAAGCCCGGCAGCCTAGGGCCCCTCCACTTT; cdr3_aa: CASRKPGSLGPLHF; clone_size: .; j_call: TRBJ1-6; v_call: TRBV11-2; d_call: .
cdr3_nt: TGTGCCAGCCGGGACGGACTGAACACTGAAGCTTTCTTT; cdr3_aa: CASRDGLNTEAFF; clone_size: .; j_call: TRBJ1-1; v_call: TRBV6-5; d_call: .
cdr3_nt: TGTGCCAGCAGTTCAGACACTGAAGCTTTCTTT; cdr3_aa: CASSSDTEAFF; clone_size: few; j_call: TRBJ1-1; v_call: TRBV5-6; d_call: .
cdr3_nt: TGTGCCAGCAGTTACGGTAGCGACAATTCACCCCTCCACTTT; cdr3_aa: CASSYGSDNSPLHF; clone_size: .; j_call: TRBJ1-6; v_call: TRBV6-6; d_call: .
cdr3_nt: TGTGCCAGCAGCCCCGTGGGAGGGCAAGAGACCCAGTACTTC; cdr3_aa: CASSPVGGQETQYF; clone_size: once; j_call: TRBJ2-5; v_call: TRBV7-2; d_call: TRBD2
cdr3_nt: TGTGCCACCCTTAACCCTGGAAACACCATATATTTT; cdr3_aa: CATLNPGNTIYF; clone_size: .; j_call: TRBJ1-3; v_call: TRBV6-5; d_call: .
cdr3_nt: TGTGCCACCAGCCGAAGGTTTCGACTCGTTACAGATACGCAGTATTTT; cdr3_aa: CATSRRFRLVTDTQYF; clone_size: once; j_call: TRBJ2-3; v_call: TRBV15; d_call: .
cdr3_nt: TGTGCCACCACGGACAGGCCTAATTCACCCCTCCACTTT; cdr3_aa: CATTDRPNSPLHF; clone_size: .; j_call: TRBJ1-6; v_call: TRBV19; d_call: TRBD1
cdr3_nt: TGCGCCAGCAGCGCCACAGGGGATGGGTTGAAACTGTTTTTT; cdr3_aa: CASSATGDGLKLFF; clone_size: .; j_call: TRBJ1-4; v_call: TRBV10-2; d_call: TRBD1
cdr3_nt: TGTGCCAGCACCACCTCGGGGGGTCATCCAGCTTTCTTT; cdr3_aa: CASTTSGGHPAFF; clone_size: .; j_call: TRBJ1-1; v_call: TRBV3-1/TRBV3-2; d_call: .
cdr3_nt: TGTGCCATCAGTGAGTCAGGAGGGACCATCTCTGGAAACACCATATATTTT; cdr3_aa: CAISESGGTISGNTIYF; clone_size: .; j_call: TRBJ1-3; v_call: TRBV10-3; d_call: .
cdr3_nt: TGTGCCAGCAGGTCCTCAGGGGGAGTTGGGAACACTGAAGCTTTCTTT; cdr3_aa: CASRSSGGVGNTEAFF; clone_size: once; j_call: TRBJ1-1; v_call: TRBV7-2; d_call: TRBD1
cdr3_nt: TGTGCCACGGCGAGGGGAGCTAATGAAAAACTGTTTTTT; cdr3_aa: CATARGANEKLFF; clone_size: once; j_call: TRBJ1-4; v_call: TRBV10-3; d_call: .
cdr3_nt: TGTGCCAGCAGCTTGATGACCGCGAACACCGGGGAGCTGTTTTTT; cdr3_aa: CASSLMTANTGELFF; clone_size: .; j_call: TRBJ2-2; v_call: TRBV5-5; d_call: .
cdr3_nt: TGTGCCAGCAGGCGACTAGCGGCAGACAATGAGCAGTTCTTC; cdr3_aa: CASRRLAADNEQFF; clone_size: .; j_call: TRBJ2-1; v_call: TRBV28; d_call: TRBD2
cdr3_nt: TGTGCCAGCCGGGGCTTTAGCAATCAGCCCCAGCATTTT; cdr3_aa: CASRGFSNQPQHF; clone_size: .; j_call: TRBJ1-5; v_call: TRBV28; d_call: .
cdr3_nt: TGCAGTGCAAGTAGCGGCGGGGGGGGCTCAACCGGGGAGCTGTTTTTT; cdr3_aa: CSASSGGGGSTGELFF; clone_size: .; j_call: TRBJ2-2; v_call: TRBV20-1; d_call: TRBD2
cdr3_nt: TGCGCCAGCAGCTGGGGGCTAAGGGACGCGAACACTGAAGCTTTCTTT; cdr3_aa: CASSWGLRDANTEAFF; clone_size: few; j_call: TRBJ1-1; v_call: TRBV5-1; d_call: .
cdr3_nt: TGCAGTGCTAGTCCCGGAACGCCTGGAAACACCATATATTTT; cdr3_aa: CSASPGTPGNTIYF; clone_size: .; j_call: TRBJ1-3; v_call: TRBV20-1; d_call: .
cdr3_nt: TGTGCCAGCAGCGTAGTCCCGGGGGGACTAGCGGACAATGAGCAGTTCTTC; cdr3_aa: CASSVVPGGLADNEQFF; clone_size: .; j_call: TRBJ2-1; v_call: TRBV9; d_call: TRBD2
cdr3_nt: TGCGCCAGCAGCCAATCGGGGGAGGGCACTGAAGCTTTCTTT; cdr3_aa: CASSQSGEGTEAFF; clone_size: .; j_call: TRBJ1-1; v_call: TRBV4-1; d_call: .
cdr3_nt: TGTGCCAGCAGTCTACAGCTCGCATCAGCGGGGGGGAGCACAGATACGCAGTATTTT; cdr3_aa: CASSLQLASAGGSTDTQYF; clone_size: .; j_call: TRBJ2-3; v_call: TRBV28; d_call: TRBD2
cdr3_nt: TGTGCCAGTAGTCCATGGGGGGGGACTGAAGCTTTCTTT; cdr3_aa: CASSPWGGTEAFF; clone_size: .; j_call: TRBJ1-1; v_call: TRBV19; d_call: .
cdr3_nt: TGTGCCAGCAGCGTAGGGTTAGCGGGAGGAGATACGCAGTATTTT; cdr3_aa: CASSVGLAGGDTQYF; clone_size: .; j_call: TRBJ2-3; v_call: TRBV9; d_call: TRBD2
cdr3_nt: TGTGCCAGCAGCTTAGCACGGAGCTCCTATAATTCACCCCTCCACTTT; cdr3_aa: CASSLARSSYNSPLHF; clone_size: .; j_call: TRBJ1-6; v_call: TRBV7-9; d_call: .
cdr3_nt: TGTGCCAGCAGTTCGTCATACAGGGAACAAGAGACCCAGTACTTC; cdr3_aa: CASSSSYREQETQYF; clone_size: .; j_call: TRBJ2-5; v_call: TRBV6-2/TRBV6-3; d_call: .
cdr3_nt: TGTGCCAGCAGGTCAGCTCTTAGCTCCTACGAGCAGTACTTC; cdr3_aa: CASRSALSSYEQYF; clone_size: once; j_call: TRBJ2-7; v_call: TRBV7-2; d_call: .
cdr3_nt: TGTGCCAGCAGCCCCAGTTACGAGCAGTACTTC; cdr3_aa: CASSPSYEQYF; clone_size: .; j_call: TRBJ2-7; v_call: TRBV12-3/TRBV12-4; d_call: .
cdr3_nt: TGTGCCAGCTCACCAGGGACAGTTGAAGCTTTCTTT; cdr3_aa: CASSPGTVEAFF; clone_size: .; j_call: TRBJ1-1; v_call: TRBV18; d_call: TRBD1
cdr3_nt: TGTGCCAGCAGCGCGGGGCAGCCAGTTTATGGCTACACCTTC; cdr3_aa: CASSAGQPVYGYTF; clone_size: .; j_call: TRBJ1-2; v_call: TRBV7-8; d_call: .
cdr3_nt: TGCAACTCAGGTAATTGGCCAGCTTTCTTT; cdr3_aa: CNSGNWPAFF; clone_size: .; j_call: TRBJ1-1; v_call: TRBV20-1; d_call: .
cdr3_nt: TGCAGCGTCGCAGTCTCCTACAATGAGCAGTTCTTC; cdr3_aa: CSVAVSYNEQFF; clone_size: once; j_call: TRBJ2-1; v_call: TRBV29-1; d_call: .
cdr3_nt: TGTGCCAGCAGCCTTACTAGCGGGGGATACAATGAGCAGTTCTTC; cdr3_aa: CASSLTSGGYNEQFF; clone_size: .; j_call: TRBJ2-1; v_call: TRBV7-9; d_call: TRBD2
cdr3_nt: TGTGCCAGCAGCCAGACAGGGAATCAGCCCCAGCATTTT; cdr3_aa: CASSQTGNQPQHF; clone_size: .; j_call: TRBJ1-5; v_call: TRBV3-1/TRBV3-2; d_call: TRBD1
cdr3_nt: TGTGCCACCCGTGACTCACAGGGACCAGATACGCAGTATTTT; cdr3_aa: CATRDSQGPDTQYF; clone_size: .; j_call: TRBJ2-3; v_call: TRBV24-1; d_call: .
cdr3_nt: TGTGCCAGCAGCTCGAGGGGGGACAGCACTGAAGCTTTCTTT; cdr3_aa: CASSSRGDSTEAFF; clone_size: .; j_call: TRBJ1-1; v_call: TRBV7-2; d_call: TRBD1
cdr3_nt: TGTGCCAGCATGGGACTAGCCGTCTACGAGCAGTACTTC; cdr3_aa: CASMGLAVYEQYF; clone_size: .; j_call: TRBJ2-7; v_call: TRBV25-1; d_call: TRBD2
cdr3_nt: TGTGCCAGCAGTGGGACAGGGGGTGGCAATCAGCCCCAGCATTTT; cdr3_aa: CASSGTGGGNQPQHF; clone_size: .; j_call: TRBJ1-5; v_call: TRBV2; d_call: TRBD1
cdr3_nt: TGTGCCAGCAGTTACCGGGTTGAAGCTTTCTTT; cdr3_aa: CASSYRVEAFF; clone_size: .; j_call: TRBJ1-1; v_call: TRBV28; d_call: .
cdr3_nt: TGTGCCAGCAGCTTAGGCCTGACAGGGTACCACGAGCAGTACTTC; cdr3_aa: CASSLGLTGYHEQYF; clone_size: .; j_call: TRBJ2-7; v_call: TRBV7-2; d_call: TRBD1
cdr3_nt: TGTGCCAGCAGTCCCTCGGGCGGACCCAATCAGCCCCAGCATTTT; cdr3_aa: CASSPSGGPNQPQHF; clone_size: .; j_call: TRBJ1-5; v_call: TRBV28; d_call: .
cdr3_nt: TGTGCCAGTTTTAAGGGCACTCAGTACTTC; cdr3_aa: CASFKGTQYF; clone_size: .; j_call: TRBJ2-4; v_call: TRBV2; d_call: .
cdr3_nt: TGTGCCAGCAGCCGCAGGGGGCCATACCCTATAGGGTACTTC; cdr3_aa: CASSRRGPYPIGYF; clone_size: .; j_call: TRBJ2-7; v_call: TRBV5-6; d_call: TRBD1
cdr3_nt: TGTGCCAGCAGTCCCATGGACCTTTACTCCTACGAGCAGTACTTC; cdr3_aa: CASSPMDLYSYEQYF; clone_size: once; j_call: TRBJ2-7; v_call: TRBV28; d_call: .
cdr3_nt: TGTGCCAGCCGCCGGGGGACAGAGTACAATGAGCAGTTCTTC; cdr3_aa: CASRRGTEYNEQFF; clone_size: .; j_call: TRBJ2-1; v_call: TRBV28; d_call: .